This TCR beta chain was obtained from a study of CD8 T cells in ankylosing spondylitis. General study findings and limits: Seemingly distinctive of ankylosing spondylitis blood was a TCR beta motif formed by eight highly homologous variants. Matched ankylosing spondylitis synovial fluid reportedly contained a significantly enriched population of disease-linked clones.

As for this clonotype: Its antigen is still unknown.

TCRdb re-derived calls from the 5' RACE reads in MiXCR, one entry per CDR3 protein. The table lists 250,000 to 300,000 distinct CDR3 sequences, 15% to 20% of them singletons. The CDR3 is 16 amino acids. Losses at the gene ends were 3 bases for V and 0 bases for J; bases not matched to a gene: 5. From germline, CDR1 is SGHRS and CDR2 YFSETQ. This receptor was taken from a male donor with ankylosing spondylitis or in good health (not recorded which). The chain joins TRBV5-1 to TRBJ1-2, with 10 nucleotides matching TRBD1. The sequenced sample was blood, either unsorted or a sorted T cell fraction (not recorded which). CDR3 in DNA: TGCGCCAGCAGCTGGACGGACAGGGGGTCTAACTATGGCTACACCTTC. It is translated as CASSWTDRGSNYGYTF.